This T cell receptor beta chain was profiled in a study of CD8+CD57+ T cells in acquired aplastic anemia. The V segment lost 0 bases and the J segment 7 bases; nucleotides outside the gene matches: 6. CDR3 length: 15 residues. Germline CDR1 reads SGDLS; CDR2 reads YYNGEE. Findings of the study overall: Significance was not reached for CD8+ Simpson's diversity between patients and controls. Patients had approximately 30 CD8+ CDR3 sequences in common with controls (the shared set).

Only patients with CD8+CD57+ cell expansion on flow cytometry were chosen for sequencing. This clonotype showed up many times. Its antigen remains unidentified. TCR beta VDJ combinations and CDR3 sequences were profiled from genomic DNA. MiXCR, applied by TCRdb to the reads, yields one record per CDR3 protein. This table holds 450,000 to 550,000 distinct CDR3 sequences, around 33% found once. The sequencing sample was made of sorted CD4+, CD8+, or CD8+CD57+ T cells (not recorded which) from PBMCs. This sequence joins TRBV9 and TRBJ1-2; 10 positions agree with TRBD1. The clonotype was recovered from a human donor with aplastic anemia. The CDR3 here is CASSVATGQGPGYTF. The CDR3 coding sequence is TGTGCCAGCAGCGTAGCTACGGGACAGGGGCCTGGCTACACCTTC.